This T cell receptor beta chain was sequenced during a study of preoperative IRX-2 immunotherapy in early breast cancer. Trimming took 8 bases from V and 8 from J; bases not matched to a gene: 5. This CDR3 has 12 amino acids. CDR1 is MNHGY, CDR2 SAAAGT, per germline. Treatment described: preoperative locoregional IRX-2 cytokine immunotherapy. Patients received preoperative, locoregional IRX-2 cytokine immunotherapy in a phase Ib study. Repertoires were generated with immunoSEQ multiplex PCR, while TCRdb's copy carries only in-frame clones and drops some. The data hold under 40,000 clones, with roughly nine tenths observed a single time.

The origin of this receptor is a human donor with breast cancer. Sequencing used tumor tissue, obtained after IRX-2 immunotherapy. This chain connects TRBV6-8 to TRBJ1-2; TRBD1 aligns across 10 bases. The CDR3 protein is CASRQGANGYTF. The CDR3 nucleotides are TGTGCCAGCCGACAGGGGGCTAACGGCTACACCTTC.